The present T cell receptor (beta chain) was sequenced within a study of CD8+ T cells in alopecia areata. Study-level findings and limits: Clonality was higher in lesional than normal scalp, especially in alopecia totalis/universalis.

This clone has a handful of counts. The antigen is unknown. V lost 5 bases, J lost 4 bases, and 5 bases stayed unmatched. CDR3 length: 13 residues. The germline V gene has CDR1 SGHAT and CDR2 FQNNGV. cDNA serving as the sequencing template came from extracted, reverse transcribed RNA. Some clones are missing from TCRdb's copy, which holds only in-frame ones; the method was immunoSEQ multiplex PCR. The sample contains 110,000 or so clones, roughly 69% of which appear only once. The chain uses TRBV11-2 and TRBJ2-7, with 7 positions matching TRBD1. The sample taken for sequencing was CD4+ T cells sorted from blood. This receptor was obtained from a human donor in good health. The CDR3 bases are TGTGCCAGCAGCCCAGACAGGGATTACGAGCAGTACTTC. Translation: CASSPDRDYEQYF.